This is a list of T cell receptor beta chains from one sample in a study of blood T cell repertoires in COVID-19. Using immunoSEQ multiplex PCR, the repertoire was profiled, and TCRdb retains in-frame clones only, with some absent. Altogether around 190,000 clones are present, 76% being singletons, with the ten largest covering roughly 9.4%. Material: peripheral blood. The receptors derive from a woman between 45 and 65 years old with active or convalescent COVID-19. The CDR3 runs from the conserved cysteine through the conserved F or W. D genes are given only for firm matches. The size field is filled for only some rows; it gives once, few, many or a size class.

d_gene: .; v_gene: TRBV25-1; j_gene: TRBJ2-7; abundance: .; CDR3nt: TGTGCCAGCAGTGTATGGGGAGAGACCTACGAGCAGTACTTC; CDR3aa: CASSVWGETYEQYF
d_gene: .; v_gene: TRBV20-1; j_gene: TRBJ1-1; abundance: .; CDR3nt: TGCAGCCCTAAGAGGGCTGAAGCTTTCTTT; CDR3aa: CSPKRAEAFF
d_gene: .; v_gene: TRBV5-1; j_gene: TRBJ2-7; abundance: few; CDR3nt: TGCGCCAGCAGCTTGGGAGGGAACTACGAGCAGTACTTC; CDR3aa: CASSLGGNYEQYF
d_gene: .; v_gene: TRBV3-1/TRBV3-2; j_gene: TRBJ1-1; abundance: few; CDR3nt: TGTGCCAGCAGTATCCAGATGAACACTGAAGCTTTCTTT; CDR3aa: CASSIQMNTEAFF
d_gene: TRBD1; v_gene: TRBV18; j_gene: TRBJ1-5; abundance: .; CDR3nt: TGTGCCAGCTCACTAACGGAGGGGGCTAGCAATCAGCCCCAGCATTTT; CDR3aa: CASSLTEGASNQPQHF
d_gene: TRBD1; v_gene: TRBV7-9; j_gene: TRBJ1-2; abundance: .; CDR3nt: TGTGCCAGCAGCCCGTCGGGACAGACATCCGGCTACACCTTC; CDR3aa: CASSPSGQTSGYTF
d_gene: TRBD1; v_gene: TRBV6-6; j_gene: TRBJ2-4; abundance: .; CDR3nt: TGTGCCAGCAGCCTGGGACAGGGGAGTAGAAACATTCAGTACTTC; CDR3aa: CASSLGQGSRNIQYF
d_gene: .; v_gene: TRBV7-3; j_gene: TRBJ1-2; abundance: .; CDR3nt: TGTGCCAGCAGCTTCCCGGGGGTCTATGGCTACACCTTC; CDR3aa: CASSFPGVYGYTF
d_gene: .; v_gene: TRBV19; j_gene: TRBJ1-3; abundance: .; CDR3nt: TGTGCCAGTAGCTCCTGGGGGGAAGCTGGAAACACCATATATTTT; CDR3aa: CASSSWGEAGNTIYF
d_gene: .; v_gene: TRBV7-9; j_gene: TRBJ1-1; abundance: .; CDR3nt: TGTGCCAGCAGCTTTTACAGTCAGAACACTGAAGCTTTCTTT; CDR3aa: CASSFYSQNTEAFF
d_gene: TRBD2; v_gene: TRBV7-2; j_gene: TRBJ2-4; abundance: once; CDR3nt: TGTGCCAGCAGCTCTAGCGGGGGGCGGGACAAAAACATTCAGTACTTC; CDR3aa: CASSSSGGRDKNIQYF
d_gene: .; v_gene: TRBV7-2; j_gene: TRBJ2-7; abundance: .; CDR3nt: TGTGCCAGCAGCAGGCGGGGAGGCGGACTAAACGAGCAGTACTTC; CDR3aa: CASSRRGGGLNEQYF
d_gene: TRBD1; v_gene: TRBV6-5; j_gene: TRBJ1-2; abundance: .; CDR3nt: TGTGCCAGCAGCCGCGGACAGGGAGGCAACTATGGCTACACCTTC; CDR3aa: CASSRGQGGNYGYTF
d_gene: .; v_gene: TRBV6-5; j_gene: TRBJ1-3; abundance: .; CDR3nt: TGTGCCAGCAGTTCGGGGAGAGGGTCTGGAAACACCATATATTTT; CDR3aa: CASSSGRGSGNTIYF
d_gene: TRBD1; v_gene: TRBV18; j_gene: TRBJ2-3; abundance: .; CDR3nt: TGTGCCAGCTCACCAATACTTATCGGGACAGGGGAGACAGATACGCAGTATTTT; CDR3aa: CASSPILIGTGETDTQYF
d_gene: .; v_gene: TRBV19; j_gene: TRBJ1-6; abundance: .; CDR3nt: TGTGCCAGTAGTATGGCCAGGGGTTATAATTCACCCCTCCACTTT; CDR3aa: CASSMARGYNSPLHF
d_gene: .; v_gene: TRBV27; j_gene: TRBJ1-6; abundance: .; CDR3nt: TGTGCCAGCAGTTTGCATCAGGGGCTGGGGAATTCACCCCTCCACTTT; CDR3aa: CASSLHQGLGNSPLHF
d_gene: .; v_gene: TRBV7-9; j_gene: TRBJ1-5; abundance: .; CDR3nt: TGTGCCAGCAGCCCCGGTGACGGGAGCAATCAGCCCCAGCATTTT; CDR3aa: CASSPGDGSNQPQHF
d_gene: TRBD2; v_gene: TRBV7-8; j_gene: TRBJ2-5; abundance: .; CDR3nt: TGTGCCAGCAGACGCGTCGTGGGCGGGAGGGGTGAGGAGACCCAGTACTTC; CDR3aa: CASRRVVGGRGEETQYF
d_gene: .; v_gene: TRBV9; j_gene: TRBJ2-3; abundance: .; CDR3nt: TGTGCCAGCAGCGTAGATGGGGCCAGCACAGATACGCAGTATTTT; CDR3aa: CASSVDGASTDTQYF
d_gene: .; v_gene: TRBV7-9; j_gene: TRBJ2-5; abundance: .; CDR3nt: TGTGCCAGCAGCCCCGCTGGCAACCCGTACCAAGAGACCCAGTACTTC; CDR3aa: CASSPAGNPYQETQYF
d_gene: .; v_gene: TRBV25-1; j_gene: TRBJ1-1; abundance: .; CDR3nt: TGTGCCAGCAGTGATTCCCACGGCACTGAAGCTTTCTTT; CDR3aa: CASSDSHGTEAFF
d_gene: TRBD2; v_gene: TRBV7-2; j_gene: TRBJ2-2; abundance: .; CDR3nt: TGTGCCAGCAGCCTCCTAGCGGGGGCGAACACCGGGGAGCTGTTTTTT; CDR3aa: CASSLLAGANTGELFF
d_gene: TRBD1; v_gene: TRBV5-1; j_gene: TRBJ2-1; abundance: .; CDR3nt: TGCGCCAGCAGAAACACACAGGGGGCGGAGGCCAATGAGCAGTTCTTC; CDR3aa: CASRNTQGAEANEQFF
d_gene: .; v_gene: TRBV7-2; j_gene: TRBJ1-4; abundance: once; CDR3nt: TGTGCCAGCAGCAGGTCAGGGCGGGGGGAAAAACTGTTTTTT; CDR3aa: CASSRSGRGEKLFF
d_gene: TRBD1; v_gene: TRBV14; j_gene: TRBJ2-2; abundance: .; CDR3nt: TGTGCCAGCAGCCAAGATTTCGGCGGGACAGGAACCGGGGAGCTGTTTTTT; CDR3aa: CASSQDFGGTGTGELFF
d_gene: .; v_gene: TRBV4-2; j_gene: TRBJ2-1; abundance: .; CDR3nt: TGTGCCAGCAGCCAAGATGGGTTAGAGGGCAATGAGCAGTTCTTC; CDR3aa: CASSQDGLEGNEQFF
d_gene: .; v_gene: TRBV5-6; j_gene: TRBJ2-5; abundance: .; CDR3nt: TGTGCCAGCAGCTTCCCGGCGGAAGAGACCCAGTACTTC; CDR3aa: CASSFPAEETQYF
d_gene: .; v_gene: TRBV2; j_gene: TRBJ2-2; abundance: many; CDR3nt: TGTGCCGGGAGGGGGAGTGACACCGGGGAGCTGTTTTTT; CDR3aa: CAGRGSDTGELFF
d_gene: .; v_gene: TRBV4-3; j_gene: TRBJ1-2; abundance: few; CDR3nt: TGCGCCAGCAGCCAAGGGGGCGCCTATGGCTACACCTTC; CDR3aa: CASSQGGAYGYTF
d_gene: TRBD2; v_gene: TRBV28; j_gene: TRBJ2-7; abundance: .; CDR3nt: TGTGCCAGCAGTTCGGGTAGCGGGATATCCTACGAGCAGTACTTC; CDR3aa: CASSSGSGISYEQYF
d_gene: .; v_gene: TRBV30; j_gene: TRBJ1-1; abundance: .; CDR3nt: TGTGCCTGGATCCGGGACATTCGGAACACTGAAGCTTTCTTT; CDR3aa: CAWIRDIRNTEAFF
d_gene: .; v_gene: TRBV15; j_gene: TRBJ1-2; abundance: .; CDR3nt: TGTGCCACCATGGACTCGAAGAACTATGGCTACACCTTC; CDR3aa: CATMDSKNYGYTF
d_gene: TRBD2; v_gene: TRBV11-1; j_gene: TRBJ2-1; abundance: .; CDR3nt: TGTGCCAGCAGCGTAGCGGGAGTCGGAAACAATGAGCAGTTCTTC; CDR3aa: CASSVAGVGNNEQFF
d_gene: TRBD2; v_gene: TRBV6-2/TRBV6-3; j_gene: TRBJ2-1; abundance: .; CDR3nt: TGTGCCAGCAGTTACTCTCCTAGCGGGGCCCCGTGGGTACAGTTCTTC; CDR3aa: CASSYSPSGAPWVQFF
d_gene: .; v_gene: TRBV28; j_gene: TRBJ1-5; abundance: .; CDR3nt: TGTGCCAGCAGCCAGGGCCCCGGAACCAATCAGCCCCAGCATTTT; CDR3aa: CASSQGPGTNQPQHF
d_gene: .; v_gene: TRBV11-3; j_gene: TRBJ2-7; abundance: .; CDR3nt: TGTGCCAGCACCGCACAGTACCACTACGAGCAGTACTTC; CDR3aa: CASTAQYHYEQYF
d_gene: TRBD1; v_gene: TRBV6-5; j_gene: TRBJ2-1; abundance: .; CDR3nt: TGTGCCAGCAGCCTAACAGGGGCCCCCTACAATGAGCAGTTCTTC; CDR3aa: CASSLTGAPYNEQFF
d_gene: .; v_gene: TRBV10-3; j_gene: TRBJ1-1; abundance: once; CDR3nt: TGTGCCATCAGTGAGTCAAACAGGGAAACTGAAGCTTTCTTT; CDR3aa: CAISESNRETEAFF
d_gene: TRBD1; v_gene: TRBV3-1/TRBV3-2; j_gene: TRBJ1-6; abundance: .; CDR3nt: TGTGCCAGCAGCCGGGAATCTGGACAGGGGAGTTCACCCCTCCACTTT; CDR3aa: CASSRESGQGSSPLHF
d_gene: .; v_gene: TRBV27; j_gene: TRBJ1-3; abundance: .; CDR3nt: TGTGCCAGCAGTTTACGGGGGTTTGGAAACACCATATATTTT; CDR3aa: CASSLRGFGNTIYF
d_gene: .; v_gene: TRBV18; j_gene: TRBJ1-1; abundance: .; CDR3nt: TGTGCCAGCTCACCCCAACACATGAACACTGAAGCTTTCTTT; CDR3aa: CASSPQHMNTEAFF
d_gene: TRBD1; v_gene: TRBV27; j_gene: TRBJ1-2; abundance: .; CDR3nt: TGTGCCAGCAGTGGCCAGACAGGGGTAGGCTATGGCTACACCTTC; CDR3aa: CASSGQTGVGYGYTF
d_gene: TRBD1; v_gene: TRBV19; j_gene: TRBJ1-2; abundance: .; CDR3nt: TGTGCCAGTAGTACCCAAGGGACAGGGATCGCCTATGGCTACACCTTC; CDR3aa: CASSTQGTGIAYGYTF
d_gene: TRBD1; v_gene: TRBV15; j_gene: TRBJ1-1; abundance: .; CDR3nt: TGTGCCACCAGCAGAAAACAGGGGTCCGCGACTGAAGCTTTCTTT; CDR3aa: CATSRKQGSATEAFF
d_gene: TRBD2; v_gene: TRBV9; j_gene: TRBJ2-3; abundance: many; CDR3nt: TGTGCCAGCAGCGTAGCTTCGAGCGGGAGCGGAGATACGCAGTATTTT; CDR3aa: CASSVASSGSGDTQYF
d_gene: TRBD1; v_gene: TRBV6-5; j_gene: TRBJ2-7; abundance: .; CDR3nt: TGTGCCAGCAGTCTGGGACAGGGGGCAACGGGCGAGCAGTACTTC; CDR3aa: CASSLGQGATGEQYF
d_gene: .; v_gene: TRBV11-2; j_gene: TRBJ1-2; abundance: once; CDR3nt: TGTGCCAGCACCTCAACCCGAGCGGGCCGAGGCTACACCTTC; CDR3aa: CASTSTRAGRGYTF
d_gene: TRBD2; v_gene: TRBV7-9; j_gene: TRBJ2-1; abundance: .; CDR3nt: TGTGCCAGCGGGACTAGCGGCTACAATGAGCAGTTCTTC; CDR3aa: CASGTSGYNEQFF
d_gene: TRBD1; v_gene: TRBV19; j_gene: TRBJ1-1; abundance: many; CDR3nt: TGTGCCAGTAACTCCCAGGGGGCGGGGAACACTGAAGCTTTCTTT; CDR3aa: CASNSQGAGNTEAFF
d_gene: .; v_gene: TRBV5-8; j_gene: TRBJ1-1; abundance: .; CDR3nt: TGTGCCAGCAGCCGCCAGGTGAACACTGAAGCTTTCTTT; CDR3aa: CASSRQVNTEAFF
d_gene: .; v_gene: TRBV11-1; j_gene: TRBJ2-3; abundance: .; CDR3nt: TGTGCCAGCAGCTCGTCGACTGCCGTTGTGGCGCAGTATTTT; CDR3aa: CASSSSTAVVAQYF
d_gene: TRBD2; v_gene: TRBV5-5; j_gene: TRBJ2-1; abundance: .; CDR3nt: TGTGCCAGCAGCTTGGGGCCTAGCGGGAGGATGAATGAGCAGTTCTTC; CDR3aa: CASSLGPSGRMNEQFF
d_gene: .; v_gene: TRBV6-5; j_gene: TRBJ1-1; abundance: .; CDR3nt: TGTGCCAGCAGGGCCTCCACAGGGGAAGCTTTCTTT; CDR3aa: CASRASTGEAFF
d_gene: .; v_gene: TRBV9; j_gene: TRBJ2-5; abundance: .; CDR3nt: TGTGCCAGCAGCGTAGGTAGAGGAAGAGAGACCCAGTACTTC; CDR3aa: CASSVGRGRETQYF
d_gene: TRBD1; v_gene: TRBV6-5; j_gene: TRBJ2-1; abundance: .; CDR3nt: TGTGCCAGCAGCCGCCGGGACAGGATCTACAATGAGCAGTTCTTC; CDR3aa: CASSRRDRIYNEQFF
d_gene: .; v_gene: TRBV5-1; j_gene: TRBJ1-3; abundance: .; CDR3nt: TGCGCCAGCAGCTTGGAAAGGGGTGGCTCTGGAAACACCATATATTTT; CDR3aa: CASSLERGGSGNTIYF
d_gene: TRBD2; v_gene: TRBV18; j_gene: TRBJ2-1; abundance: .; CDR3nt: TGTGCCAGCTCACCTGTTTATTTAGCGGGGGCCGCTAGCCCTGAGCAGTTCTTC; CDR3aa: CASSPVYLAGAASPEQFF
d_gene: TRBD2; v_gene: TRBV28; j_gene: TRBJ2-3; abundance: .; CDR3nt: TGTGCCAGCAGTTTATCTAGCGGGGGAAGAGATACGCAGTATTTT; CDR3aa: CASSLSSGGRDTQYF